This T cell receptor beta chain appears in the sequencing data of a study of radiotherapy plus CTLA-4 blockade in lung cancer. Regarding the study as a whole: Response was reportedly best predicted by early blood T cell clone dynamics, with interferon-beta. Expansion of tumor-derived TCR clones was observed in blood after radiotherapy plus ipilimumab.

Trimming took 0 bases from V and 1 from J, leaving 16 bases between them. The V gene's germline CDR1 is SGHRS and CDR2 YFSETQ. This CDR3 region has 17 residues. Data came from immunoSEQ multiplex PCR; TCRdb stores just in-frame clones and leaves some out. The sample holds 24,000 or so clones; about three quarters are singletons and the top ten take about 3.9%. As concerns this clone: Its antigen remains unknown.

Treatment of patients with chemo-refractory metastatic non-small-cell lung cancer consisted of focal radiation plus CTLA-4 blockade with ipilimumab. The sample in question was peripheral blood, obtained from a patient treated with radiotherapy plus ipilimumab. The receptor's source is a human donor with non-small cell lung cancer who had stable disease on radiotherapy plus ipilimumab. V usage is TRBV5-1 and J usage is TRBJ1-1; D unresolved. CDR3 loop: CASSLEALGLWNTEAFF. CDR3 sequence (DNA): TGCGCCAGCAGCTTGGAAGCATTAGGCCTGTGGAACACTGAAGCTTTCTTT.